This T cell receptor beta chain was captured in a study of T cell repertoires in cytomegalovirus infection. From the reads, TCRdb called clonotypes with MiXCR, one entry per CDR3 protein. The sample carries some 680,000 distinct CDR3 sequences, about a third recorded once. This clonotype was counted a few times. The TCR originated in a human donor in good health (CMV status not recorded). Some clones in this sample may be carry-over from other donors' samples. Sequencing was performed on PBMCs.

CDR3 in amino acids: CASSLSGIPYEQYF. The CDR3 DNA sequence: TGTGCCAGCAGCTTGTCGGGGATCCCCTACGAGCAGTACTTC. The rearrangement uses TRBV5-6 and TRBJ2-7; TRBD2 might be the D (5 bases). The CDR3 is 14 amino acids. V lost 1 base to trimming and J lost 2 bases, with 10 bases between them. Germline assignment: CDR1 SGHDT and CDR2 YYEEEE.